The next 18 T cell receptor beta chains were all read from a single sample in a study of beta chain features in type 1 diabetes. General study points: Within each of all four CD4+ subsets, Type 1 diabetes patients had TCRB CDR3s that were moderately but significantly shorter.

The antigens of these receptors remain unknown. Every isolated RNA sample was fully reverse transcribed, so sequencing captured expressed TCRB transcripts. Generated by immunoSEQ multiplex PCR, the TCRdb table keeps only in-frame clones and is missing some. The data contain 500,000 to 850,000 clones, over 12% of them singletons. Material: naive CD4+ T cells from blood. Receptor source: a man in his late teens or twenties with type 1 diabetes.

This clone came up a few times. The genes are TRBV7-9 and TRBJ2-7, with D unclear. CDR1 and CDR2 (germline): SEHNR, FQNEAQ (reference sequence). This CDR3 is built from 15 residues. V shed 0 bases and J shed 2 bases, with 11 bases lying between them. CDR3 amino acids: CASSLAAGPAYEQYF. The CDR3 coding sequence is TGTGCCAGCAGCTTAGCGGCAGGACCGGCCTACGAGCAGTACTTC.

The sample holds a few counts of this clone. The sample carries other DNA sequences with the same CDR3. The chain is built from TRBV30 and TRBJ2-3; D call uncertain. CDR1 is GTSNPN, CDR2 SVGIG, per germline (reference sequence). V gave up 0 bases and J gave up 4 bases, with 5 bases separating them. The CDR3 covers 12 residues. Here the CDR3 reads CAWSVSADTQYF. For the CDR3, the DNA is TGTGCCTGGAGTGTTTCGGCAGATACGCAGTATTTT.

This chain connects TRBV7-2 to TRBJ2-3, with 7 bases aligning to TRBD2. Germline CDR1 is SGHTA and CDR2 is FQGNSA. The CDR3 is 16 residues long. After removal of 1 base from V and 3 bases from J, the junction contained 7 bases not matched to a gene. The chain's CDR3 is CASSLDGGRGTDTQYF. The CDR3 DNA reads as TGTGCCAGCAGCTTAGACGGCGGGAGAGGTACAGATACGCAGTATTTT.

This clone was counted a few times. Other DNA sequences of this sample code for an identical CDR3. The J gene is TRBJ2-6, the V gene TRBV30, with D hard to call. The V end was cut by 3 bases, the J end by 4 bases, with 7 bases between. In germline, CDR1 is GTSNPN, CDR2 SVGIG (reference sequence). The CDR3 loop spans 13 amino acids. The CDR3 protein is CAWRLSGANVLTF. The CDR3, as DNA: TGTGCCTGGAGATTATCAGGGGCCAACGTCCTGACTTTC.

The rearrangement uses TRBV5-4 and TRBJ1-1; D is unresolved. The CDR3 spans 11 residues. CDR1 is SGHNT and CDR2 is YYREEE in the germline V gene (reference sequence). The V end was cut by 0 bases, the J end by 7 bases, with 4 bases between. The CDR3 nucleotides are TGTGCCAGCAGCTTGGATCATGAAGCTTTCTTT. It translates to CASSLDHEAFF.

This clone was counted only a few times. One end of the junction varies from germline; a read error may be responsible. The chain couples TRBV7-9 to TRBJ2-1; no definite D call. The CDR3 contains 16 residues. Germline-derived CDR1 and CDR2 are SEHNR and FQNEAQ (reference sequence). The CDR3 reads CASTLNVPDPPDEQFF. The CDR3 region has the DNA TGTGCCAGCACCTTAAACGTCCCCGACCCACCCGATGAGCAGTTCTTC.

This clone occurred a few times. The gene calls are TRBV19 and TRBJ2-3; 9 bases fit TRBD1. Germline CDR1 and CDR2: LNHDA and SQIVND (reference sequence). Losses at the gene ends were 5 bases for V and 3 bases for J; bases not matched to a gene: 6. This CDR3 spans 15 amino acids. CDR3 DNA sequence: TGTGCCAGTAGTCCGGACAGGGGATTAACAGATACGCAGTATTTT. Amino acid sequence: CASSPDRGLTDTQYF.

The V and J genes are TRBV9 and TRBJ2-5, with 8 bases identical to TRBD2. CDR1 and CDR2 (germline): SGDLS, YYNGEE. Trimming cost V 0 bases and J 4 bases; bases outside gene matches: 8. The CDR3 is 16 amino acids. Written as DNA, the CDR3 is TGTGCCAGCAGCGTAGCTGGGCTAGCGGGTACAGAGACCCAGTACTTC. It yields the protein CASSVAGLAGTETQYF. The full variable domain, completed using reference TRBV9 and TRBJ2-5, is DSGVTQTPKHLITATGQRVTLRCSPRSGDLSVYWYQQSLDQGLQFLIQYYNGEERAKGNILERFSAQQFPDLHSELNLSSLELGDSALYFCASSVAGLAGTETQYFGPGTRLLVL.

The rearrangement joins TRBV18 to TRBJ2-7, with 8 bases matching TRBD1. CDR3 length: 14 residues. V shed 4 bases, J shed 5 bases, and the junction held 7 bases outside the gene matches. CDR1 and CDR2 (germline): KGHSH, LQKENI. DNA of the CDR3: TGTGCCAGCTCACTCTCAGGGGGCTTGGACGAGCAGTACTTC. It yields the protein CASSLSGGLDEQYF.

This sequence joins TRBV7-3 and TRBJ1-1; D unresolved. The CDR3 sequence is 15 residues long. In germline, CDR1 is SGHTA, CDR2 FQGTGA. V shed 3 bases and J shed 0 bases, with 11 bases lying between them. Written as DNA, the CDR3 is TGTGCCAGCAGCTTGATTGGGCAGATGAACACTGAAGCTTTCTTT. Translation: CASSLIGQMNTEAFF.

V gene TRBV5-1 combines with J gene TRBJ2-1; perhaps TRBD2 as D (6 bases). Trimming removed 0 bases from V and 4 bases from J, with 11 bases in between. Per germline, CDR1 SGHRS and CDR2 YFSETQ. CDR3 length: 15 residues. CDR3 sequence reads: CASSLESSEYNEQFF. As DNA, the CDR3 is TGCGCCAGCAGCTTGGAATCTAGCGAGTACAATGAGCAGTTCTTC.

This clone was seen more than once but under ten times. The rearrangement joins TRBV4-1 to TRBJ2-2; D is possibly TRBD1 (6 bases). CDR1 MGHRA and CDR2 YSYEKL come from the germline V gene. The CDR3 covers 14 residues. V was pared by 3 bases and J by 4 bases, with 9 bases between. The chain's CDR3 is CASSQEQGTGELFF. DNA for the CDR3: TGCGCCAGCAGCCAGGAACAGGGCACCGGGGAGCTGTTTTTT.

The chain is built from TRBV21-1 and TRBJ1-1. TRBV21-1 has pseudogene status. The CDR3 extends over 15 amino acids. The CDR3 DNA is TGTGCCAGCAGCAAATACTGGGACGGGGGTACTGAAGCTTTCTTT. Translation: CASSKYWDGGTEAFF.

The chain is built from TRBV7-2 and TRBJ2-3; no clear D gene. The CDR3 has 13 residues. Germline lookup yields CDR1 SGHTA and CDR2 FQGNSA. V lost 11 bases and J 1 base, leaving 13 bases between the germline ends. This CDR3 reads CAYRAVGTDTQYF. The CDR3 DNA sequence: TGTGCCTATAGGGCCGTCGGCACAGATACGCAGTATTTT.

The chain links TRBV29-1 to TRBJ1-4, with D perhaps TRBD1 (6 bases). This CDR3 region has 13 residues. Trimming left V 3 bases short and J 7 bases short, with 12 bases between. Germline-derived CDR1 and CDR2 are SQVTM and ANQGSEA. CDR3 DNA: TGCAGCGTTGAGGAGGGGGTCGGTGAAAAACTGTTTTTT. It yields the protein CSVEEGVGEKLFF. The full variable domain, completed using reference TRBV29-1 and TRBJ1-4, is SAVISQKPSRDICQRGTSLTIQCQVDSQVTMMFWYRQQPGQSLTLIATANQGSEATYESGFVIDKFPISRPNLTFSTLTVSNMSPEDSSIYLCSVEEGVGEKLFFGSGTQLSVL.

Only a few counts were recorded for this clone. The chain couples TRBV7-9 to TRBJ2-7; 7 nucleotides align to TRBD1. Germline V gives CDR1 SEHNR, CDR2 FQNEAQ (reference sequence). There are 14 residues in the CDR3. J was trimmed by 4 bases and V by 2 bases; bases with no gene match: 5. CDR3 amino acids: CASSLPKGQYEQYF. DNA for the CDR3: TGTGCCAGCAGCTTACCAAAGGGACAGTACGAGCAGTACTTC.

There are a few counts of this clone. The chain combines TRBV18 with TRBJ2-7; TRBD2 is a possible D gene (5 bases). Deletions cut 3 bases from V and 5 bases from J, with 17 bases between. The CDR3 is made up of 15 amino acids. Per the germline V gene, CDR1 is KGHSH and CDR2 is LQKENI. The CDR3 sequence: CASSPLEGPSHEQYF. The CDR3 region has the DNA TGTGCCAGCTCACCGCTCGAGGGCCCCTCTCACGAGCAGTACTTC. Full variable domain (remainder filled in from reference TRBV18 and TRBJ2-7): NAGVMQNPRHLVRRRGQEARLRCSPMKGHSHVYWYRQLPEEGLKFMVYLQKENIIDESGMPKERFSAEFPKEGPSILRIQQVVRGDSAAYFCASSPLEGPSHEQYFGPGTRLTVT.

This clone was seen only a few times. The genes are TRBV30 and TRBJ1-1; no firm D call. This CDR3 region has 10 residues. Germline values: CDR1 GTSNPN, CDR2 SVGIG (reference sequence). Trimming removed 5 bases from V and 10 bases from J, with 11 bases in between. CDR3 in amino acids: CAWGIPGAFF. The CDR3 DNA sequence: TGTGCCTGGGGGATTCCGGGAGCTTTCTTT.